The rows below give T cell receptor beta chains drawn from one sample of a study of T cell responses to AZD1222 COVID-19 vaccine. Here immunoSEQ multiplex PCR was the method, and the copy in TCRdb shows in-frame clones only, minus some. The data contain about 130,000 clones, more than 75% of them singletons. The sample here was peripheral blood, taken on day 0 of AZD1222 vaccination. The receptor source for this set is an adult in good health. Both conserved end residues are part of each CDR3. Each record gives: V gene, J gene, clone size, D gene, CDR3 length, CDR3 protein, CDR3 DNA. A D gene is named only where the DNA matches it firmly. Clone size is given for some rows only: seen once, a few or many times, or a class if the clone is expanded.

TRBV4-2,TRBJ1-1,.,.,14,CASSLRASLVGAFF,TGTGCCAGCAGCCTAAGGGCCAGTTTAGTCGGAGCTTTCTTT
TRBV15,TRBJ2-5,.,.,15,CATSRDLGASETQYF,TGTGCCACCAGCAGAGATTTGGGGGCATCAGAGACCCAGTACTTC
TRBV7-8,TRBJ1-1,.,.,14,CASSLVVRGPEAFF,TGTGCCAGCAGCTTAGTGGTTCGGGGCCCTGAAGCTTTCTTT
TRBV12-3/TRBV12-4,TRBJ2-1,once,TRBD1,13,CASSLTRQGRQFF,TGTGCCAGCAGTTTAACCCGACAGGGGAGGCAGTTCTTC
TRBV5-1,TRBJ2-7,.,TRBD1,15,CASSLVGQGAYEQYF,TGCGCCAGCAGCTTGGTAGGACAGGGGGCCTACGAGCAGTACTTC
TRBV19,TRBJ2-1,.,TRBD2,17,CASSPPGSGFTYNEQFF,TGTGCCAGTAGTCCCCCAGGTAGCGGGTTTACCTACAATGAGCAGTTCTTC
TRBV9,TRBJ2-3,.,.,14,CASSFEQGEGTQYF,TGTGCCAGCAGCTTTGAACAAGGGGAAGGTACGCAGTATTTT
TRBV7-9,TRBJ2-1,.,TRBD2,15,CASSLLAGGYNEQFF,TGTGCCAGCAGCTTACTAGCGGGAGGGTACAATGAGCAGTTCTTC
TRBV3-1/TRBV3-2,TRBJ2-7,.,.,14,CASSPTGLRHEQYF,TGTGCCAGCAGCCCTACAGGGTTACGGCACGAGCAGTACTTC
TRBV24-1,TRBJ2-5,.,.,15,CATSAPSDHQETQYF,TGTGCCACCAGTGCCCCATCCGACCACCAAGAGACCCAGTACTTC
TRBV6-5,TRBJ2-6,.,.,13,CAGTLRGANVLTF,TGTGCCGGGACCCTCCGGGGGGCCAACGTCCTGACTTTC
TRBV7-6,TRBJ2-3,.,TRBD2,15,CASSFSSGGADTQYF,TGTGCCAGCAGCTTCTCTAGCGGGGGGGCAGATACGCAGTATTTT
TRBV3-1/TRBV3-2,TRBJ1-1,.,.,15,CASSPRTYRDTEAFF,TGTGCCAGCAGCCCTCGCACCTATAGGGACACTGAAGCTTTCTTT
TRBV30,TRBJ2-1,.,.,12,CAWSVVSLSQFF,TGTGCCTGGAGTGTAGTGTCTTTGTCGCAGTTCTTC
TRBV5-1,TRBJ1-2,.,.,13,CASSLGGNLGYTF,TGCGCCAGCAGCTTGGGAGGGAATCTAGGCTACACCTTC
TRBV29-1,TRBJ1-1,.,TRBD1,14,CSVRDRGPGTEAFF,TGCAGCGTGCGGGACAGGGGGCCCGGCACTGAAGCTTTCTTT
TRBV28,TRBJ2-1,.,.,15,CASQPGGKPYNEQFF,TGTGCCAGCCAGCCCGGGGGAAAACCCTACAATGAGCAGTTCTTC
TRBV11-2,TRBJ1-2,.,TRBD1,14,CATASLRGSGGYTF,TGTGCCACCGCTTCCCTCAGGGGGAGCGGGGGCTACACCTTC
TRBV7-2,TRBJ1-1,many,.,13,CASSPKRGFEAFF,TGTGCCAGCAGCCCTAAACGTGGGTTCGAAGCTTTCTTT
TRBV11-2,TRBJ1-2,once,.,12,CASSRVSDGYTF,TGTGCCAGCTCTCGGGTCTCGGATGGCTACACCTTC
TRBV2,TRBJ1-1,.,.,11,CASGEGIEAFF,TGTGCCAGCGGGGAGGGAATCGAAGCTTTCTTT
TRBV5-6,TRBJ2-1,few,.,13,CASSLVGPPEQFF,TGTGCCAGCAGCTTGGTAGGACCCCCTGAGCAGTTCTTC
TRBV30,TRBJ2-2,.,.,14,CAWSVLGVPGELFF,TGTGCCTGGAGTGTACTCGGGGTGCCCGGGGAGCTGTTTTTT
TRBV2,TRBJ1-4,.,TRBD1,15,CASSEDRGFDEKLFF,TGTGCCAGCAGTGAAGACAGGGGGTTCGATGAAAAACTGTTTTTT
TRBV5-1,TRBJ2-3,.,TRBD1,16,CASSLPTGGDTDTQYF,TGCGCCAGCAGCTTACCGACAGGGGGTGACACAGATACGCAGTATTTT
TRBV27,TRBJ2-3,.,.,15,CASSLSGRSTDTQYF,TGTGCCAGCAGTTTATCGGGCAGGAGCACAGATACGCAGTATTTT
TRBV14,TRBJ2-1,.,TRBD2,18,CASSQTLTTSGRHNEQFF,TGTGCCAGCAGCCAGACACTAACGACTAGCGGGCGACACAATGAGCAGTTCTTC
TRBV6-5,TRBJ1-1,.,TRBD1,15,CASRLPRTGETEAFF,TGTGCCAGCAGGTTACCTAGGACAGGCGAGACTGAAGCTTTCTTT
TRBV5-8,TRBJ2-5,.,.,14,CASSLEQGWETQYF,TGTGCCAGCAGCTTGGAGCAGGGCTGGGAGACCCAGTACTTC
TRBV5-6,TRBJ2-3,.,TRBD2,16,CASSLGLAGGPGTQYF,TGTGCCAGCAGCTTGGGACTAGCGGGGGGGCCGGGGACGCAGTATTTT
TRBV2,TRBJ1-5,.,TRBD1,14,CASTETDRVQPQHF,TGTGCCAGCACTGAAACGGACAGGGTTCAGCCCCAGCATTTT
TRBV27,TRBJ1-2,.,.,14,CASSLIHSPGGYTF,TGTGCCAGCAGTTTGATACACTCCCCTGGAGGCTACACCTTC
TRBV19,TRBJ2-3,.,.,16,CASSMGSGLSTDTQYF,TGTGCCAGTAGTATGGGAAGTGGACTCAGCACAGATACGCAGTATTTT
TRBV2,TRBJ1-2,.,.,12,CASSEQGYGYTF,TGTGCCAGCAGTGAACAGGGATATGGCTACACCTTC
TRBV6-5,TRBJ2-3,.,.,11,CASSYSDTQYF,TGTGCCAGCAGTTACTCTGATACGCAGTATTTT
TRBV5-5,TRBJ1-3,.,.,14,CASSLGGLGNTIYF,TGTGCCAGCAGCTTGGGGGGGCTCGGAAACACCATATATTTT
TRBV10-3,TRBJ1-2,.,TRBD1,15,CAISTTMDRGYGYTF,TGTGCCATCAGTACCACGATGGACAGGGGCTATGGCTACACCTTC
TRBV2,TRBJ1-6,.,TRBD1,14,CASDSGQGTSPLHF,TGTGCCAGCGACTCGGGACAGGGCACTTCACCCCTCCACTTT
TRBV7-6,TRBJ1-1,.,.,13,CASSSRVGAEAFF,TGTGCCAGCAGCTCCAGGGTCGGAGCTGAAGCTTTCTTT
TRBV6-5,TRBJ2-2,few,.,14,CASTELENTGELFF,TGTGCCAGCACCGAACTAGAGAACACCGGGGAGCTGTTTTTT
TRBV7-2,TRBJ2-4,once,.,18,CASSWGPTPATAKNIQYF,TGTGCCAGCAGTTGGGGACCTACCCCCGCCACGGCCAAAAACATTCAGTACTTC
TRBV9,TRBJ2-7,.,TRBD1,15,CASSVGTGNSYEQYF,TGTGCCAGCAGCGTTGGGACAGGCAACTCCTACGAGCAGTACTTC
TRBV7-2,TRBJ2-1,once,TRBD1,15,CASTLTGGADNEQFF,TGTGCCAGCACCTTAACAGGGGGCGCGGACAATGAGCAGTTCTTC
TRBV11-3,TRBJ2-1,once,.,15,CASSLDRGDYNEQFF,TGTGCCAGCAGCTTAGACAGGGGCGATTACAATGAGCAGTTCTTC
TRBV2,TRBJ1-1,.,.,13,CASSANRNVEAFF,TGTGCCAGCAGTGCGAACAGAAACGTTGAAGCTTTCTTT
TRBV19,TRBJ1-2,.,.,10,CASKGTGYTF,TGTGCCAGTAAGGGGACTGGCTACACCTTC
TRBV9,TRBJ2-5,.,TRBD2,15,CASSVVGLAGETQYF,TGTGCCAGCAGCGTAGTGGGACTAGCGGGAGAGACCCAGTACTTC
TRBV27,TRBJ1-5,.,.,18,CASSLSKGPNMSNQPQHF,TGTGCCAGCAGTTTATCCAAGGGCCCGAATATGAGCAATCAGCCCCAGCATTTT
TRBV18,TRBJ1-1,.,.,12,CASSRSGAEAFF,TGTGCCAGCTCACGATCCGGGGCTGAAGCTTTCTTT
TRBV27,TRBJ1-2,.,.,18,CASSLWLVDRTGLGGYTF,TGTGCCAGCAGTTTATGGTTGGTCGACAGGACGGGACTCGGTGGCTACACCTTC
TRBV19,TRBJ2-7,.,.,14,CASSKRDGSYEQYF,TGTGCCAGTAGTAAAAGGGACGGCTCCTACGAGCAGTACTTC